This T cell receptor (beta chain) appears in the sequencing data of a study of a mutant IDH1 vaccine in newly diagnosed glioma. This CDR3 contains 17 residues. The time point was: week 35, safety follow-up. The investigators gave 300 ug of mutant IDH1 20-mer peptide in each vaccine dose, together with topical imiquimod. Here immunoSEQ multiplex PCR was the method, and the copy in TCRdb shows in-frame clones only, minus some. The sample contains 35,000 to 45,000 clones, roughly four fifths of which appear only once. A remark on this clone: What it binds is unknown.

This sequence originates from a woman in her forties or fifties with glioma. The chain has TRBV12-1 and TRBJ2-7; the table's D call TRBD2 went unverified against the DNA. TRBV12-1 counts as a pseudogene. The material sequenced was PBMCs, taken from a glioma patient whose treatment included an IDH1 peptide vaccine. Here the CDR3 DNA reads TGTGCCAGCAGACTTCGCTCGGATGGAGGACTCTCCTACGAGCAGTACTTC. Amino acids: CASRLRSDGGLSYEQYF.